This T cell receptor beta chain was identified in a study of T cells in pancreatic ductal adenocarcinoma. Overall study findings and caveats: Results skew toward the minority of patients with early-stage disease. No significant tumor-blood clonality difference; means were about 0.11 and 0.072. Tumor-versus-blood clonality comparisons may be biased toward lower tumor diversity. Compared with tumor, blood showed more total productive templates and around 8-fold more clonotypes.

No neoadjuvant therapy was given to the selected pancreatic ductal adenocarcinoma patients before their surgery. Method: immunoSEQ multiplex PCR; TCRdb's copy keeps in-frame clones and lacks some. The sample holds more than 4,000 clones, around 68% seen once. In its sample, this clone ranks as large. Its antigen is as yet unknown. The receptor was derived from a human donor with pancreatic ductal adenocarcinoma. Sequencing was carried out using pancreatic tumor tissue.

The chain's CDR3 is CASSLGAFGGDNEQFF. In nucleotides, the CDR3 is TGTGCCAGCAGCTTGGGGGCCTTTGGAGGGGACAATGAGCAGTTCTTC. The chain links TRBV5-4 to TRBJ2-1; D is perhaps TRBD2 (6 bases). The CDR3 is made up of 16 amino acids. The V gene's germline CDR1 is SGHNT and CDR2 YYREEE (reference sequence). V was cut by 0 bases and J by 5 bases, with 15 bases left in between.